Below are 30 T cell receptor beta chains sequenced from a single sample in a study of post-analysis software for immune sequencing data. The TCR beta cDNA libraries carried unique molecular identifiers. TCRdb reprocessed the PCR reads with MiXCR, giving one entry per CDR3 protein. In the table there are 150,000 to 200,000 distinct CDR3 sequences, 36% of which are singletons. This specimen was blood, taken after autologous hematopoietic stem cell transplantation. These receptors were obtained from a girl aged 10 to 17 with multiple sclerosis.

The CDR3 region is CASSVGDNKNIQYF. CDR3 in DNA: TGTGCCAGCAGCGTAGGGGACAACAAAAACATTCAGTACTTC. This chain joins TRBV9 and TRBJ2-4; possible D gene TRBD1, 6 bases. The length of the CDR3 is 14 residues. V lost 0 bases and J 3 bases, leaving 7 bases between the germline ends. CDR1 and CDR2 from the germline V gene are SGDLS and YYNGEE. The full variable domain, its missing parts supplied by reference TRBV9 and TRBJ2-4, is DSGVTQTPKHLITATGQRVTLRCSPRSGDLSVYWYQQSLDQGLQFLIQYYNGEERAKGNILERFSAQQFPDLHSELNLSSLELGDSALYFCASSVGDNKNIQYFGAGTRLSVL.

V usage is TRBV20-1 and J usage is TRBJ1-2; TRBD1 agrees at 8 bases. V lost 5 bases to trimming and J lost 6 bases; unmatched junction nucleotides: 5. Germline CDR1 reads DFQATT; CDR2 reads SNEGSKA (reference sequence). The CDR3 contains 12 residues. The CDR3 is CSAQGAWNGYTF. DNA of the CDR3: TGCAGTGCTCAGGGGGCCTGGAATGGCTACACCTTC.

The chain uses TRBV29-1 and TRBJ2-7, with TRBD2 identical over 9 bases. In germline, CDR1 is SQVTM, CDR2 ANQGSEA. The CDR3 is 13 residues long. Trimming took 4 bases from V and 10 from J; bases not matched to a gene: 11. This chain's CDR3 is CSVGLAAPGHQYF. CDR3 nucleotides: TGCAGCGTTGGACTAGCGGCTCCGGGGCACCAGTACTTC.

CDR3 DNA sequence: TGTGCCAGCAGCTTGGATGGATCGGAGAGCACAGATACGCAGTATTTT. This codes for CASSLDGSESTDTQYF. This chain joins TRBV5-6 and TRBJ2-3, with unresolved D. The V end was cut by 0 bases, the J end by 0 bases, with 11 bases between. This CDR3 contains 16 residues. Germline V gene lookup returns CDR1 SGHDT and CDR2 YYEEEE.

Many counts were recorded for this clonotype. J is TRBJ2-1 and V is TRBV6-5; D is uncertain. This CDR3 comprises 16 residues. The germline V gene has CDR1 MNHEY and CDR2 SVGAGI. The germline V and J ends were trimmed by 2 bases and 7 bases, with 18 bases remaining between them. The CDR3 DNA is TGTGCCAGCAGTTACGCGATGGTATCCCCGACTAATGAGCAGTTCTTC. It encodes CASSYAMVSPTNEQFF.

In this sample, this clonotype is medium-sized (0.01 to 0.1%). This rearrangement joins TRBV4-1 to TRBJ2-7; D gene ambiguous. The length of the CDR3 is 17 residues. Deletions cut 1 base from V and 4 bases from J, with 20 bases between. The germline V gene encodes CDR1 MGHRA and CDR2 YSYEKL. The chain's CDR3 is CASSQGSQRLYAYEQYF. The DNA for the CDR3 is TGCGCCAGCAGCCAAGGTAGTCAGCGTTTGTACGCTTACGAGCAGTACTTC.

The chain employs TRBV27 and TRBJ2-4, with 10 bases identical to TRBD1. The J call is doubtful: the DNA matches TRBJ2-5 better. CDR3 length: 16 amino acids. Germline CDR1 reads MNHEY; CDR2 reads SMNVEV (reference sequence). CDR3 residues: CASSVTGGWGQETQYF. As DNA, the CDR3 is TGTGCCAGCAGTGTGACAGGGGGCTGGGGGCAAGAGACCCAGTACTTC.

This clonotype was detected only a few times. The rearrangement joins TRBV20-1 to TRBJ1-2; no firm D call. CDR3 size: 16 residues. V lost 2 bases, J lost 8 bases, and 24 bases lay in between. Germline V lookup: CDR1 DFQATT, CDR2 SNEGSKA (reference sequence). The CDR3 protein is CSARPMTGMTLGGYTF. CDR3 sequence (DNA): TGCAGTGCTAGACCCATGACGGGTATGACGTTGGGCGGCTACACCTTC.

This clonotype was seen ten or more times. The chain couples TRBV4-3 to TRBJ2-7; a weak D match, TRBD2 (5 bases). From germline, CDR1 is LGHNA and CDR2 YSLEER. V shed 1 base and J shed 3 bases, with 25 bases lying between them. The CDR3 totals 19 residues. The CDR3, as DNA: TGCGCCAGCAGCCAAGCTCGGGATGTGTTGTCGGGTTCGTACTACGAGCAGTACTTC. Translated: CASSQARDVLSGSYYEQYF.

V usage is TRBV6-4 and J usage is TRBJ2-1, with TRBD2 matching 14 bases. Germline lookup yields CDR1 MRHNA and CDR2 SNTAGT. The CDR3 has 18 amino acids. V trimming: 5 bases; J trimming: 0 bases; junction bases outside the gene matches: 6. CDR3 DNA sequence: TGTGCCAGCAGTCCTAAGGGGACTAGCGGGAGCTCCTACAATGAGCAGTTCTTC. It is translated as CASSPKGTSGSSYNEQFF.

To note about this clonotype: Just one base apart from a much larger clone, this may be a read error. The J gene is TRBJ2-3, the V gene TRBV5-1; 10 bases are shared with TRBD2. The germline V gene has CDR1 SGHRS and CDR2 YFSETQ. The CDR3 totals 18 residues. Trimming at V came to 4 bases and at J to 2 bases, leaving 13 bases not matched to a gene. Here the CDR3 DNA reads TGCGCCAGCAGCCACACACCCGGGACTAGCGAAGACACAGATACGCAGTATTTT. It encodes CASSHTPGTSEDTDTQYF.

The chain joins TRBV24-1 to TRBJ2-1, with TRBD2 identical over 15 bases. This CDR3 comprises 17 residues. Germline-derived CDR1 and CDR2 are KGHDR and SFDVKD. Losses at the gene ends were 9 bases for V and 5 bases for J; bases not matched to a gene: 10. DNA for the CDR3: TGTGCCACCCGGAGGACTAGCGGGAGGGGGTCCCACAATGAGCAGTTCTTC. This encodes CATRRTSGRGSHNEQFF.

Ten or more counts support this clonotype. The chain has TRBV7-2 and TRBJ2-1, with 9 bases lining up with TRBD2. This CDR3 has 17 amino acids. The J segment lost 1 base and the V segment lost 2 bases, leaving 6 bases of the junction unmatched. From germline, CDR1 is SGHTA and CDR2 FQGNSA. The CDR3 loop reads CASSLNSGRYSYNEQFF. The CDR3 nucleotides are TGTGCCAGCAGCTTAAATAGCGGGAGATATTCCTACAATGAGCAGTTCTTC.

The chain carries TRBV27 and TRBJ2-5; D may be TRBD1 or TRBD2 (7 bases each). The CDR3 runs 18 residues. The V end was cut by 3 bases, the J end by 3 bases, with 23 bases between. Germline CDR1 is MNHEY and CDR2 is SMNVEV (reference sequence). Here the CDR3 reads CASSFRQGGGGVKETQYF. For the CDR3, the DNA is TGTGCCAGCAGTTTCAGACAGGGAGGGGGTGGGGTAAAAGAGACCCAGTACTTC.

This clonotype was counted only a few times. V and J are TRBV4-2 and TRBJ2-1; 8 nucleotides agree with TRBD1. The CDR3 length is 16 residues. The germline gives CDR1 LGHNA, CDR2 YNFKEQ. With V trimmed by 4 bases and J by 8 bases, 13 bases remained unmatched. CDR3 nucleotide sequence: TGTGCCAGCAGCCTACCCACCGGGACAGGACTTCATGAGCAGTTCTTC. It translates to CASSLPTGTGLHEQFF.

The V gene is TRBV20-1, the J gene TRBJ2-7; 8 nucleotides line up with TRBD1. Per the germline V gene, CDR1 is DFQATT and CDR2 is SNEGSKA (reference sequence). The V and J ends lost 2 bases and 2 bases, in that order; junction bases with no gene match: 8. CDR3 length: 15 amino acids. CDR3 DNA sequence: TGCAGTGCTAGAAATCCCCGACAGGGGCCCTACGAGCAGTACTTC. Protein product: CSARNPRQGPYEQYF.

V is TRBV7-9 and J is TRBJ2-2, with a weak D call TRBD2 (5 bases). From germline, CDR1 is SEHNR and CDR2 FQNEAQ (reference sequence). Trimming shortened V by 8 bases and J by 0 bases, and 13 bases separated the two germline ends. CDR3 length: 15 amino acids. CDR3 loop: CASSVANTNTGELFF. The CDR3 DNA is TGTGCCAGCTCTGTAGCGAACACGAACACCGGGGAGCTGTTTTTT.

The rearrangement links TRBV7-8 to TRBJ2-1; no firm D call. V was pared by 5 bases and J by 10 bases, with 18 bases between. This CDR3 has 14 residues. Germline V CDR1 and CDR2: SGHVS, FQNEAQ. DNA of the CDR3: TGTGCCAGCAGCCCCGCTTGGGCTGGCATAGAGCAGTTCTTC. Its translation: CASSPAWAGIEQFF.

This clonotype was picked up a small number of times. This chain links TRBV7-6 with TRBJ2-7, with D possibly matching TRBD1 (7 bases). V was cut by 5 bases and J by 2 bases, with 16 bases left in between. CDR1 and CDR2 (germline): SGHVS, FNYEAQ. The CDR3 loop spans 15 amino acids. This CDR3 is CASSPGGTAPYEQYF. The CDR3 coding sequence is TGTGCCAGCAGCCCAGGGGGGACCGCTCCCTACGAGCAGTACTTC.

This clonotype was counted between two and nine times. V is TRBV10-3 and J is TRBJ2-1, with D tentatively TRBD2 (6 bases). V lost 7 bases, J lost 8 bases, and 30 bases lay in between. CDR1 ENHRY and CDR2 SYGVKD come from the germline V gene. There are 18 residues in the CDR3. The CDR3 loop is CAITDGGGFGALPHEQFF. In DNA form, the CDR3 reads TGTGCCATCACCGATGGGGGAGGTTTCGGGGCCCTACCCCATGAGCAGTTCTTC.

Only a few counts were recorded for this clonotype. The chain uses TRBV7-6 and TRBJ1-1; D gene ambiguous. The V gene lost 1 base and the J gene lost 4 bases, with 7 bases spanning the gap. This CDR3 contains 13 residues. The germline V gene encodes CDR1 SGHVS and CDR2 FNYEAQ. CDR3 sequence: CASSLEGGTEAFF. The CDR3 nucleotides read TGTGCCAGCAGCTTAGAGGGAGGCACTGAAGCTTTCTTT. The full variable domain, rest sourced from reference TRBV7-6 and TRBJ1-1, is GAGVSQSPRYKVTKRGQDVALRCDPISGHVSLYWYRQALGQGPEFLTYFNYEAQQDKSGLPNDRFSAERPEGSISTLTIQRTEQRDSAMYRCASSLEGGTEAFFGQGTRLTVV.

The V and J genes are TRBV20-1 and TRBJ2-2, with 12 bases fitting TRBD2. The CDR3 totals 16 residues. The junction had 10 bases not matched to a gene; V was cut back by 7 bases and J by 4 bases. Germline V gene data show CDR1 as DFQATT and CDR2 as SNEGSKA (reference sequence). This CDR3 reads CSVSKLAGGLTGELFF. The CDR3 nucleotides read TGCAGTGTTAGCAAACTAGCGGGAGGCCTCACCGGGGAGCTGTTTTTT.

This clonotype was counted only a few times. The chain joins TRBV6-1 to TRBJ1-5, with a tentative D call TRBD1 (6 bases). V was cut by 2 bases and J by 2 bases, with 19 bases left in between. CDR1 is MNHNS and CDR2 is SASEGT in the germline V gene. This CDR3 contains 18 residues. The CDR3 here is CASSERQDRWSGNQPQHF. The CDR3 bases are TGTGCCAGCAGTGAACGACAGGACCGTTGGTCGGGCAATCAGCCCCAGCATTTT.

The V call is TRBV6-5, the J call TRBJ2-7, with D hard to call. V lost 0 bases and J 8 bases, leaving 17 bases between the germline ends. CDR1 and CDR2 (germline): MNHEY, SVGAGI. This CDR3 has 15 residues. The DNA for the CDR3 is TGTGCCAGCAGTTACTCGTTACGGATGACGTACAAGCAGTACTTC. This translates into CASSYSLRMTYKQYF.

This clonotype appeared a few times. The chain carries TRBV12-3 or TRBV12-4 and TRBJ1-5, with D unclear. V lost 5 bases, J lost 4 bases, and 18 bases lay in between. CDR3 length equals 16 residues. In nucleotides, the CDR3 is TGTGCCAGCAGTGAACCCTCGGCCGGTCCGAATCAGCCCCAGCATTTT. This translates into CASSEPSAGPNQPQHF.

V gene TRBV7-2 combines with J gene TRBJ2-1; D gene uncertain. This CDR3 contains 16 residues. V lost 1 base to trimming and J lost 8 bases, with 18 bases between them. Per the germline V gene, CDR1 is SGHTA and CDR2 is FQGNSA. This chain's CDR3 is CASSLGSGLSVDEQFF. As DNA, the CDR3 is TGTGCCAGCAGCTTAGGGTCAGGCCTATCGGTAGATGAGCAGTTCTTC.

This clonotype was counted only a few times. The CDR3 reads CASSSPGLTVYNEQFF. The CDR3 bases are TGTGCCAGCAGTTCCCCGGGACTCACCGTGTACAATGAGCAGTTCTTC. The J gene is TRBJ2-1, the V gene TRBV28, with D perhaps matching TRBD2 (6 bases). V was trimmed by 4 bases and J by 4 bases, leaving 17 bases between them. The CDR3 is 16 amino acids. The germline V gene has CDR1 MDHEN and CDR2 SYDVKM.

This chain connects TRBV18 to TRBJ1-2; D call uncertain. V was pared by 1 base and J by 7 bases, with 16 bases between. This CDR3 contains 15 residues. Germline loops: CDR1 KGHSH, CDR2 LQKENI. The CDR3 is CASSPQKGQQSGYTF. The CDR3, as DNA: TGTGCCAGCTCACCACAAAAGGGCCAGCAATCTGGCTACACCTTC. The whole variable domain, remainder taken from reference TRBV18 and TRBJ1-2, is NAGVMQNPRHLVRRRGQEARLRCSPMKGHSHVYWYRQLPEEGLKFMVYLQKENIIDESGMPKERFSAEFPKEGPSILRIQQVVRGDSAAYFCASSPQKGQQSGYTFGSGTRLTVV.

The V gene is TRBV2, the J gene TRBJ2-7; maybe TRBD2 (6 bases). Germline CDR1 SNHLY, CDR2 FYNNEI. Deletions cut 1 base from V and 6 bases from J, with 10 bases between. CDR3 length equals 13 residues. The CDR3 DNA follows: TGTGCCAGCAGTGAAGATAACGGGGGCGAGCAGTACTTC. Protein product: CASSEDNGGEQYF.

This clonotype was seen a single time. The chain recombines TRBV27 with TRBJ1-1, with D possibly TRBD1 on 6 matching bases. Germline V gene lookup returns CDR1 MNHEY and CDR2 SMNVEV (reference sequence). The V and J ends lost 3 bases and 0 bases respectively, with 11 bases between them. The CDR3 length is 15 residues. DNA for the CDR3: TGTGCCAGCAGTTTTCTAGGACAGATGAACACTGAAGCTTTCTTT. It specifies CASSFLGQMNTEAFF.